Below, 27 T cell receptor beta chains from the same sample are listed, as sequenced in a study of identical twins. TCRdb re-derived calls from the 5' RACE reads in MiXCR, one entry per CDR3 protein. The sample yields a few hundred thousand distinct CDR3 sequences, about 8.1% seen once. A further study also used this sample, focusing on yellow fever vaccine responses in identical twins.

Sequencing was done on a sample of memory (CD45RO+) T cells sorted from blood. The receptor set was obtained from a woman aged 18-30 years in good health.

This clonotype appeared a few times. The V gene is TRBV29-1, the J gene TRBJ2-1; 9 bases map to TRBD1. Germline CDR1 SQVTM, CDR2 ANQGSEA. J lost 1 base, V lost 3 bases, and 1 base had no gene match. This CDR3 has 14 amino acids. CDR3 nucleotide sequence: TGCAGCGTTGAGGGACAGGGTTCCTACAATGAGCAGTTCTTC. Its protein is CSVEGQGSYNEQFF.

This clonotype was seen more than once but under ten times. The V call is TRBV6-2 or TRBV6-3, the J call TRBJ2-1, with TRBD1 identical over 9 bases. The V segment lost 3 bases and the J segment 5 bases; nucleotides outside the gene matches: 20. The CDR3 runs to 20 residues. Germline V gene data show CDR1 as MNHEY and CDR2 as SVGEGT. CDR3 bases: TGTGCCAGCAGTTATTACCGTCCCGGGACAGGGCCTGAAACCAACAATGAGCAGTTCTTC. The encoded protein is CASSYYRPGTGPETNNEQFF.

This clonotype was counted only a few times. This chain joins TRBV10-3 and TRBJ2-7; tentatively, D is TRBD1 or TRBD2 (5 bases each). CDR1 is ENHRY, CDR2 SYGVKD, per germline. The CDR3 is 15 amino acids. Trimming removed 9 bases at V and 2 bases at J, with 20 bases between. CDR3 in amino acids: CAIATGTPDAYEQYF. For the CDR3, the DNA is TGTGCCATTGCAACCGGGACGCCGGACGCCTACGAGCAGTACTTC.

V is TRBV7-9 and J is TRBJ1-1; tentatively, D is TRBD1 (6 bases). V shed 6 bases and J shed 4 bases, with 12 bases lying between them. This CDR3 has 13 amino acids. Germline values: CDR1 SEHNR, CDR2 FQNEAQ (reference sequence). The CDR3 loop is CASRIGGSTEAFF. In DNA form, the CDR3 reads TGTGCCAGCAGGATCGGGGGCAGCACTGAAGCTTTCTTT.

This clonotype was detected many times. CDR3 coding DNA: TGTGCCAGCAGCGAACAGAAGAACACTGAAGCTTTCTTT. Protein: CASSEQKNTEAFF. The rearrangement links TRBV7-3 to TRBJ1-1; D gene uncertain. Between the trimmed V and J ends, which lost 5 bases and 1 base, there was a span of 8 bases. The germline V gene encodes CDR1 SGHTA and CDR2 FQGTGA. The CDR3 extends over 13 amino acids.

The CDR3 nucleotides are TGCAGTGCTATTGGTAGCGGGAGTTACAATGAGCAGTTCTTC. As protein: CSAIGSGSYNEQFF. J is TRBJ2-1 and V is TRBV20-1; TRBD2 matches 9 bases. Trimming removed 4 bases from V and 4 bases from J; junction bases left unmatched: 5. Germline V gene lookup returns CDR1 DFQATT and CDR2 SNEGSKA (reference sequence). The CDR3 totals 14 residues.

This clonotype was counted only a few times. The chain joins TRBV7-8 to TRBJ2-7; TRBD1 agrees at 10 bases. In germline, CDR1 is SGHVS, CDR2 FQNEAQ. V was pared by 5 bases and J by 0 bases, with 7 bases of the junction left unmatched. The CDR3 is 16 amino acids. CDR3 in DNA: TGTGCCAGCAGCGCCCGGGACAGGGGCCCCTCCTACGAGCAGTACTTC. This translates into CASSARDRGPSYEQYF.

The chain combines TRBV18 with TRBJ2-7, with D unresolved. CDR1 KGHSH and CDR2 LQKENI come from the germline V gene. The CDR3 loop spans 14 amino acids. V was clipped by 2 bases and J by 5 bases, with 13 bases between them. CDR3 protein: CASSPGATRNEQYF. In DNA form, the CDR3 reads TGTGCCAGCTCACCAGGAGCTACCCGGAACGAGCAGTACTTC.

This clonotype was counted between two and nine times. CDR3 bases: TGTGCCAGCAGCTTTTTTAACGCAGGGGGGCAGTTCTTC. Residues: CASSFFNAGGQFF. The V and J genes are TRBV11-3 and TRBJ2-1; 7 positions agree with TRBD1. Germline CDR1 reads SGHNT; CDR2 reads YENEEA. The trim removed 3 bases at V and 12 bases at J, leaving 8 bases unmatched. The CDR3 is made up of 13 amino acids.

This clonotype came up many times. The CDR3 nucleotides read TGTGCCAGCAGCCAAAACAGGCCTGGTGGCTACACCTTC. Residues: CASSQNRPGGYTF. The genes are TRBV14 and TRBJ1-2; a weak D match, TRBD1 (5 bases). Germline V lookup: CDR1 SGHDN, CDR2 FVKESK. This CDR3 comprises 13 residues. Trimming removed 2 bases at V and 7 bases at J, with 11 bases between.

The chain couples TRBV29-1 to TRBJ2-1; maybe TRBD2 (6 bases). V lost 5 bases and J lost 0, with 20 bases in between. There are 17 residues in the CDR3. Germline assignment: CDR1 SQVTM and CDR2 ANQGSEA. The CDR3, as DNA: TGCAGCGTTCCTGGGACTGCGGGCAGGAGCTCCTACAATGAGCAGTTCTTC. Its translation: CSVPGTAGRSSYNEQFF.

This clonotype was seen at least ten times. The V and J genes are TRBV12-5 and TRBJ2-7, with 7 bases that match TRBD1. V lost 6 bases to trimming and J lost 4 bases; unmatched junction nucleotides: 3. The germline V gene encodes CDR1 LGHNT and CDR2 FRNRAP. This CDR3 has 12 residues. CDR3 loop: CASGRQGYEQYF. In nucleotides, the CDR3 is TGTGCTAGTGGGAGACAGGGATACGAGCAGTACTTC.

The sample holds many counts of this clonotype. The rearrangement links TRBV10-3 to TRBJ1-1; TRBD1 aligns across 8 bases. The CDR3 length is 13 residues. Germline V gene data show CDR1 as ENHRY and CDR2 as SYGVKD. J lost 4 bases, V lost 6 bases, and 4 bases had no gene match. CDR3 protein: CAIRGQEGTEAFF. The DNA of the CDR3 is TGTGCCATCAGGGGACAGGAGGGCACTGAAGCTTTCTTT.

This sequence joins TRBV10-3 and TRBJ1-3; D unclear. V was clipped by 3 bases and J by 3 bases, with 3 bases between them. Germline V gene lookup returns CDR1 ENHRY and CDR2 SYGVKD. CDR3 size: 12 residues. Here the CDR3 reads CAISDGGNTIYF. In DNA, the CDR3 is TGTGCCATCAGTGACGGTGGAAACACCATATATTTT.

This chain links TRBV4-1 with TRBJ2-1, with 9 bases lining up with TRBD2. The CDR3 covers 16 residues. The germline CDR1 and CDR2 sequences are MGHRA and YSYEKL. Losses at the gene ends were 0 bases for V and 7 bases for J; bases not matched to a gene: 7. CDR3 amino acids: CASSQDGLAGRNEQFF. In DNA, the CDR3 is TGCGCCAGCAGCCAAGATGGGCTAGCGGGGCGAAATGAGCAGTTCTTC.

This clonotype was counted only a few times. The chain links TRBV20-1 to TRBJ2-2; possibly TRBD1 or TRBD2 for D (5 bases each). Germline V CDR1 and CDR2: DFQATT, SNEGSKA (reference sequence). Trimming removed 6 bases at V and 2 bases at J, with 10 bases between. The CDR3 totals 13 residues. CDR3 loop: CSATGTNTGELFF. CDR3 DNA sequence: TGCAGTGCCACCGGGACCAACACCGGGGAGCTGTTTTTT.

This clonotype was counted ten times or more. The gene calls are TRBV5-1 and TRBJ2-2, with D possibly being TRBD1 (5 bases). The CDR3 extends over 18 amino acids. The germline CDR1 and CDR2 sequences are SGHRS and YFSETQ. Trimming shortened V by 4 bases and J by 4 bases, and 23 bases separated the two germline ends. DNA of the CDR3: TGCGCCAGCAGCCTGAACCCGGACACCGAGTGGACCACCGGGGAGCTGTTTTTT. Translated, it gives CASSLNPDTEWTTGELFF.

In its sample, this clonotype was seen many times. The J gene is TRBJ1-1, the V gene TRBV6-5; perhaps TRBD1 as D (6 bases). The V gene lost 1 base and the J gene lost 1 base, with 13 bases spanning the gap. The CDR3 runs 16 residues. Per germline, CDR1 MNHEY and CDR2 SVGAGI. The CDR3 DNA is TGTGCCAGCAGTTACTATGCACAGGGCCGGAACACTGAAGCTTTCTTT. This codes for CASSYYAQGRNTEAFF.

This clonotype was recorded a few times. J is TRBJ2-3 and V is TRBV6-2 or TRBV6-3, with D perhaps matching TRBD1 or TRBD2 (5 bases each). Per germline, CDR1 MNHEY and CDR2 SVGEGT. This CDR3 region has 15 residues. The V and J ends lost 4 bases and 2 bases respectively, with 13 bases between them. The CDR3 nucleotides are TGTGCCAGCAGTTCCAGTGAGGGGCACACAGATACGCAGTATTTT. This gives the protein CASSSSEGHTDTQYF.

This clonotype was found many times. The chain joins TRBV3-1 to TRBJ1-3; D uncertain. Trimming shortened V by 3 bases and J by 4 bases, and 19 bases separated the two germline ends. This CDR3 is 17 amino acids long. Looked up from germline, CDR1 is LGHDT and CDR2 is YNNKEL (reference sequence). Here the CDR3 reads CASSHWAAAIPGNTIYF. DNA for the CDR3: TGTGCCAGCAGCCATTGGGCAGCAGCCATCCCAGGAAACACCATATATTTT.

This clonotype has a handful of counts. The gene calls are TRBV20-1 and TRBJ2-1, with 7 bases aligning to TRBD1. CDR1 and CDR2 from the germline V gene are DFQATT and SNEGSKA (reference sequence). The V and J ends lost 6 bases and 0 bases, in that order; junction bases with no gene match: 8. This CDR3 spans 15 amino acids. The CDR3 DNA follows: TGCAGTGCCGGGACAGACACACTCTCCTACAATGAGCAGTTCTTC. Protein product: CSAGTDTLSYNEQFF.

This chain links TRBV28 with TRBJ1-6, with a weak D call TRBD1 (6 bases). The CDR3 runs 14 residues. Germline V lookup: CDR1 MDHEN, CDR2 SYDVKM. Between the trimmed V and J ends, which lost 3 bases and 7 bases, there was a span of 10 bases. The CDR3: CASSFGGGNSPLHF. CDR3 nucleotide sequence: TGTGCCAGCAGTTTTGGGGGCGGCAATTCACCCCTCCACTTT.

This clonotype occurred many times. V and J are TRBV27 and TRBJ2-1, with TRBD1 identical over 7 bases. The junction had 9 bases not matched to a gene; V was cut back by 3 bases and J by 7 bases. CDR3 length: 15 residues. CDR1 and CDR2 from the germline V gene are MNHEY and SMNVEV (reference sequence). CDR3 loop: CASSLQGDTLNEQFF. In nucleotides, the CDR3 is TGTGCCAGCAGTTTGCAGGGGGATACACTTAATGAGCAGTTCTTC.

This clonotype was picked up many times. V is TRBV5-1 and J is TRBJ2-3; possibly TRBD1 or TRBD2 for D (5 bases each). This CDR3 has 14 amino acids. The germline V and J ends were trimmed by 0 bases and 4 bases, with 9 bases remaining between them. CDR1 SGHRS and CDR2 YFSETQ come from the germline V gene. The CDR3: CASSLGDPADTQYF. CDR3 DNA: TGCGCCAGCAGCTTGGGGGACCCAGCAGATACGCAGTATTTT.

In its sample, this clonotype was seen many times. This chain joins TRBV7-8 and TRBJ2-1; maybe TRBD2 (6 bases). The CDR3 is 12 residues long. In germline, CDR1 is SGHVS, CDR2 FQNEAQ. Trimming removed 6 bases from V and 10 bases from J, with 13 bases in between. As DNA, the CDR3 is TGTGCCAGCAGTTTCGGGGGTGGCGAGCAGTTCTTC. It is translated as CASSFGGGEQFF.

The genes are TRBV21-1 and TRBJ2-7; TRBD1 was called by the table and not checked on the DNA. TRBV21-1 is annotated as a pseudogene. The CDR3 has 13 amino acids. The CDR3 DNA sequence: TGTGCCAGCAAGGAGACAGGAGAGGACGAGCAGTACTTC. This gives the protein CASKETGEDEQYF.

This clonotype was observed a few times. CDR3 nucleotide sequence: TGTGCCAGCAGGACGCCTGAAGAGACCCAGTACTTC. It translates to CASRTPEETQYF. The chain links TRBV28 to TRBJ2-5; D uncertain. Germline CDR1 is MDHEN and CDR2 is SYDVKM. V lost 6 bases to trimming and J lost 3 bases, with 8 bases between them. CDR3 length: 12 residues.